These 27 T cell receptor beta chains originate from one sample sequenced in a study of T cells expressing NK-cell markers. TCRdb derives one entry per CDR3 protein from the 5' RACE reads, leaving out DNA. The table lists 300,000 to 450,000 distinct CDR3 sequences. Sequencing input: blood T cells: a sorted CD56 or NKG2C T cell subset, CD4+ or CD8+ T cells, or bulk PBMC T cells (not recorded which). These receptors came from a man aged 18-70 years in good health.

This chain connects TRBV20-1 to TRBJ2-7; the D call from TCRdb, TRBD1, cannot be confirmed without DNA. The CDR3 runs to 15 residues. Germline values: CDR1 DFQATT, CDR2 SNEGSKA (reference sequence). The CDR3 spells CSAEAYSGNLYEQYF.

The chain links TRBV7-3 to TRBJ2-3; without DNA, the TCRdb call of TRBD1 cannot be checked. Germline CDR1 reads SGHTA; CDR2 reads FQGTGA. The CDR3 has 14 residues. Here the CDR3 reads CASSSGGVTDTQYF. Complete variable domain (other parts from reference TRBV7-3 and TRBJ2-3): GAGVSQTPSNKVTEKGKYVELRCDPISGHTALYWYRQSLGQGPEFLIYFQGTGAADDSGLPNDRFFAVRPEGSVSTLKIQRTERGDSAVYLCASSSGGVTDTQYFGPGTRLTVL.

This chain joins TRBV20-1 and TRBJ2-7; no DNA is available, so the TRBD1 call from TCRdb remains unchecked. Germline CDR1 reads DFQATT; CDR2 reads SNEGSKA (reference sequence). This CDR3 comprises 14 residues. CDR3 residues: CSARGEVGQGKQYF.

The V and J genes are TRBV5-4 and TRBJ2-5; TCRdb names TRBD2, which stays unverified in the absence of DNA. In germline, CDR1 is SGHNT, CDR2 YYREEE (reference sequence). This CDR3 contains 13 residues. Here the CDR3 reads CASSFDSGETQYF.

This chain connects TRBV3-1 to TRBJ2-5; TCRdb indicates TRBD1, and absent DNA this call remains unverified. The CDR3 extends over 16 amino acids. Germline V gene data show CDR1 as LGHDT and CDR2 as YNNKEL (reference sequence). The CDR3 spells CASSPRALSQLETQYF.

The chain combines TRBV4-1 with TRBJ1-5. CDR1 and CDR2 from the germline V gene are MGHRA and YSYEKL. The CDR3 has 15 amino acids. Here the CDR3 reads CASSQDNRAPQPQHF.

The V call is TRBV2, the J call TRBJ2-2. CDR3 length equals 11 residues. The germline V gene encodes CDR1 SNHLY and CDR2 FYNNEI. The CDR3 reads CASKWEGELFF.

V gene TRBV5-1 combines with J gene TRBJ2-7; TCRdb indicates TRBD2, and absent DNA this call remains unverified. The CDR3 sequence is 14 residues long. Germline values: CDR1 SGHRS, CDR2 YFSETQ. The CDR3: CASSLVLDGYEQYF.

The chain combines TRBV6-1 with TRBJ1-2; TCRdb proposes TRBD1, but this gene call is untestable without DNA. The CDR3 loop spans 14 amino acids. Germline CDR1 reads MNHNS; CDR2 reads SASEGT. The CDR3 here is CATVVQGLNYGYTF.

The chain couples TRBV13 to TRBJ2-3; TCRdb's assignment of TRBD2 cannot be checked, as there is no DNA. Germline lookup yields CDR1 PRHDT and CDR2 FYEKMQ (reference sequence). The CDR3 has 13 residues. The CDR3 is CATSGYSTDTQYF.

The chain has TRBV24-1 and TRBJ2-7; the TCRdb call, TRBD2, lacks DNA for checking. The CDR3 has 14 residues. CDR1 KGHDR and CDR2 SFDVKD come from the germline V gene. The CDR3 loop is CATTLAGSYYEQYF.

J is TRBJ2-5 and V is TRBV5-4; there is no DNA to check the TCRdb D call of TRBD2. The length of the CDR3 is 16 residues. Germline lookup yields CDR1 SGHNT and CDR2 YYREEE (reference sequence). The CDR3 loop is CASSPSGTTYQETQYF. Supplemented by reference TRBV5-4 and TRBJ2-5, the full variable domain reads ETGVTQSPTHLIKTRGQQVTLRCSSQSGHNTVSWYQQALGQGPQFIFQYYREEENGRGNFPPRFSGLQFPNYSSELNVNALELDDSALYLCASSPSGTTYQETQYFGPGTRLLVL.

V gene TRBV2 combines with J gene TRBJ2-2; TCRdb picks TRBD2, but there is no DNA to check that call. Germline loops: CDR1 SNHLY, CDR2 FYNNEI. The CDR3 contains 14 residues. This chain's CDR3 is CASSPVRVSGELFF.

The chain uses TRBV6-6 and TRBJ1-2; no DNA is available, so the TRBD1 call from TCRdb remains unchecked. The CDR3 consists of 11 residues. Germline-derived CDR1 and CDR2 are MNHNY and SVGAGI (reference sequence). The CDR3 spells CASSVDYGYTF.

The chain joins TRBV3-1 to TRBJ1-2; the D gene TCRdb calls, TRBD1, cannot be checked with no DNA. Germline CDR1 is LGHDT and CDR2 is YNNKEL (reference sequence). This CDR3 is built from 17 residues. The CDR3 loop reads CASSQDFFRTGENGYTF.

The chain combines TRBV5-1 with TRBJ2-4; TCRdb lists TRBD1, though no DNA is available to test this call. This CDR3 region has 16 residues. In germline, CDR1 is SGHRS, CDR2 YFSETQ. CDR3 residues: CASSLGAGTGGNIQYF. Full variable domain (rest looked up from reference TRBV5-1 and TRBJ2-4): KAGVTQTPRYLIKTRGQQVTLSCSPISGHRSVSWYQQTPGQGLQFLFEYFSETQRNKGNFPGRFSGRQFSNSRSEMNVSTLELGDSALYLCASSLGAGTGGNIQYFGAGTRLSVL.

The chain uses TRBV5-1 and TRBJ1-2. The CDR3 consists of 16 residues. Germline CDR1 and CDR2: SGHRS and YFSETQ. The CDR3 here is CASSSGPQAAGYGYTF.

This chain joins TRBV27 and TRBJ2-1; TCRdb's D call, TRBD2, is unchecked because there is no DNA. Germline loops: CDR1 MNHEY, CDR2 SMNVEV (reference sequence). The CDR3 totals 17 residues. CDR3 amino acids: CASSLGSGGFSYNEQFF.

This chain uses TRBV6-1 with TRBJ2-2. Germline-derived CDR1 and CDR2 are MNHNS and SASEGT. This CDR3 is 13 amino acids long. The CDR3 sequence is CASSVQNTGELFF.

This chain connects TRBV6-5 to TRBJ1-5. The CDR3 loop spans 12 amino acids. Germline V CDR1 and CDR2: MNHEY, SVGAGI. CDR3 sequence reads: CASGVRNQPQHF.

The V gene is TRBV20-1, the J gene TRBJ2-3; lacking DNA, the TRBD2 call made by TCRdb goes unchecked. The CDR3 runs 17 residues. In germline, CDR1 is DFQATT, CDR2 SNEGSKA (reference sequence). This CDR3 reads CSASSGAGGPRADTQYF.

The V and J genes are TRBV6-2 or TRBV6-3 and TRBJ2-5; the D gene TCRdb calls, TRBD2, cannot be checked with no DNA. The CDR3 runs 14 residues. Germline lookup yields CDR1 MNHEY and CDR2 SVGEGT. This CDR3 reads CASSYWGLKETQYF.

The chain links TRBV14 to TRBJ2-7; TCRdb selects TRBD2, and the lack of DNA leaves this call unchecked. This CDR3 has 15 residues. Germline V gene lookup returns CDR1 SGHDN and CDR2 FVKESK. The CDR3 protein is CASSRQSGGTYEQYF.

The V and J genes are TRBV6-1 and TRBJ1-2. Germline CDR1 is MNHNS and CDR2 is SASEGT. CDR3 length: 16 amino acids. CDR3 sequence reads: CASRGDDVLGYYGYTF.

The CDR3: CASSADRPRGYGYTF. This chain connects TRBV28 to TRBJ1-2; as DNA is missing, the TRBD1 call by TCRdb cannot be tested. This CDR3 region has 15 residues. Germline loops: CDR1 MDHEN, CDR2 SYDVKM.

This rearrangement joins TRBV12-3 or TRBV12-4 to TRBJ2-7; no DNA is available, so the TRBD2 call from TCRdb remains unchecked. CDR3 length equals 15 residues. The CDR3 protein is CASSLRQGSTYEQYF.

The rearrangement uses TRBV27 and TRBJ1-1; with no DNA, the TCRdb D assignment of TRBD1 cannot be verified. CDR1 is MNHEY, CDR2 SMNVEV, per germline (reference sequence). The CDR3 has 14 amino acids. CDR3 sequence: CASSLLGQTSGAFF.